This T cell receptor beta chain was sequenced for a study of early stage breast cancer tumors. Across the whole study: Invasive lobular carcinomas made up about 30% of the 12 ER+/PR+/HER2- tumors.

The protocol was immunoSEQ multiplex PCR, while the TCRdb copy is restricted to in-frame clones and leaves out a portion. The repertoire holds about 51,000 clones, with more than 70% as singletons. CDR3 length: 13 amino acids. Germline CDR1 is SGHRS and CDR2 is YFSETQ. V lost 1 base, J lost 6 bases, and 2 bases stayed unmatched. The TCR originated in a person aged 35 to 50 with breast cancer. Sequencing input: blood. The rearrangement joins TRBV5-1 to TRBJ2-7, with TRBD1 matching over 9 bases. DNA for the CDR3: TGCGCCAGCAGCTTGATGACAGGGGGCGAGCAGTACTTC. It yields the protein CASSLMTGGEQYF.